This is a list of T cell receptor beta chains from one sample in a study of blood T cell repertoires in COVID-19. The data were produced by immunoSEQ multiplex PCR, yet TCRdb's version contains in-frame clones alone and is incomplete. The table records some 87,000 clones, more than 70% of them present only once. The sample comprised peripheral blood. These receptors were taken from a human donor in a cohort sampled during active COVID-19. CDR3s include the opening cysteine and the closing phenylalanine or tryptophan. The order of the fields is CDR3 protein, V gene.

CDR3: CASSTTSTGAYGYTF
V: TRBV19

CDR3: CASSQGLGMGYGYTF
V: TRBV3-1/TRBV3-2

CDR3: CASSFVDTQYF
V: TRBV7-2

CDR3: CASAGGYNQPQHF
V: TRBV3-1/TRBV3-2

CDR3: CACNGGSYGYTF
V: TRBV30

CDR3: CAWSKTSEQYF
V: TRBV30

CDR3: CASSLATGLAVSPSYNEQFF
V: TRBV5-1

CDR3: CASSPRTGTSGNTIYF
V: TRBV3-1/TRBV3-2

CDR3: CASRGWGQNTGELFF
V: TRBV19

CDR3: CASLGTTGVFDYGYTF
V: TRBV6-6

CDR3: CASSTSGTGLDIQYF
V: TRBV28

CDR3: CASSYGLRTGELFF
V: TRBV27

CDR3: CASSKPGLEGVQGTQYF
V: TRBV27

CDR3: CASSLGLTGSKSPLHF
V: TRBV11-2

CDR3: CASRRDSIETDTQYF
V: TRBV6-5

CDR3: CASSYHQRQGVSGANVLTF
V: TRBV4-1

CDR3: CASSSGDSYNQPQHF
V: TRBV7-8

CDR3: CATSRDRMTREPSYEQYF
V: TRBV15

CDR3: CASSPGARGYTF
V: TRBV6-5

CDR3: CASSMRTEAFF
V: TRBV18

CDR3: CASSQDGGRSVNEQFF
V: TRBV4-1

CDR3: CASTPGDLTAGQFF
V: TRBV5-1

CDR3: CASSLAAVWAQYF
V: TRBV7-9

CDR3: CASSQGGGSNQPQHF
V: TRBV6-4

CDR3: CASSLKGAYGYTF
V: TRBV4-2

CDR3: CASSLTGTGGYEQYF
V: TRBV11-2

CDR3: CASSVRMSDTQYF
V: TRBV3-1/TRBV3-2

CDR3: CASSAGGRQGIYEQFF
V: TRBV19

CDR3: CASSTRQGQGYTF
V: TRBV7-2

CDR3: CASSYEPGISGNTIYF
V: TRBV6-5

CDR3: CASSLLRPESTGELFF
V: TRBV27

CDR3: CAWAGQGLDQPQHF
V: TRBV30

CDR3: CASTHLGNTEAFF
V: TRBV6-5

CDR3: CAWSTGPIDEAFF
V: TRBV30

CDR3: CASSPDSLREKLFF
V: TRBV18

CDR3: CASSLGQGFYNSPLHF
V: TRBV7-9

CDR3: CASSSRGSTDTQYF
V: TRBV18

CDR3: CASSPGHSGGADEQYF
V: TRBV7-3

CDR3: CASSLSQGVNEQFF
V: TRBV5-1

CDR3: CASLSPNFGELFF
V: TRBV7-9

CDR3: CAISGLAAGSYNEQFF
V: TRBV10-3

CDR3: CAWTGKCNQPQHF
V: TRBV30

CDR3: CASSQPPGGSSNEQFF
V: TRBV16

CDR3: CASSELDRAWGTQYF
V: TRBV9

CDR3: CASSPRGVRNTGELFF
V: TRBV18

CDR3: CASSPDRSGKAFF
V: TRBV12-3/TRBV12-4

CDR3: CASSSEGTGSNTIYF
V: TRBV9

CDR3: CASRPIGVSNQPQHF
V: TRBV6-6

CDR3: CAISGVGEVQPQHF
V: TRBV10-3

CDR3: CASSQDSRGYGYTF
V: TRBV5-1

CDR3: CASSVDNAGSYEQYF
V: TRBV9

CDR3: CASSVRGQETQYF
V: TRBV9

CDR3: CASSLGGTDIDTQYF
V: TRBV11-3

CDR3: CASSQLTGMNTEAFF
V: TRBV5-1

CDR3: CASSEPEANEKLFF
V: TRBV6-1

CDR3: CASSKALDGTGAEETQYF
V: TRBV21-1

CDR3: CASRLGELYNEQFF
V: TRBV5-1